This T cell receptor beta chain was documented in a study of blood T cell repertoires in COVID-19. Study summary: Both acute and convalescent COVID-19 samples were obtained from the United States, Italy and Spain.

The method was immunoSEQ multiplex PCR; TCRdb's version includes in-frame clones alone and lacks a portion of them. The table has hundreds of thousands of clones, 70% to 90% seen once. Germline-derived CDR1 and CDR2 are SNHLY and FYNNEI. The CDR3 consists of 17 residues. J was trimmed by 1 base and V by 4 bases; bases with no gene match: 6. The clonotype originates from an older man with acute or convalescent COVID-19. This rearrangement joins TRBV2 to TRBJ1-5; 11 bases fit TRBD1. Material: peripheral blood. The CDR3 region is CASSARTGGRSNQPQHF. In nucleotides, the CDR3 is TGTGCCAGCAGTGCAAGGACAGGGGGCCGGAGCAATCAGCCCCAGCATTTT.